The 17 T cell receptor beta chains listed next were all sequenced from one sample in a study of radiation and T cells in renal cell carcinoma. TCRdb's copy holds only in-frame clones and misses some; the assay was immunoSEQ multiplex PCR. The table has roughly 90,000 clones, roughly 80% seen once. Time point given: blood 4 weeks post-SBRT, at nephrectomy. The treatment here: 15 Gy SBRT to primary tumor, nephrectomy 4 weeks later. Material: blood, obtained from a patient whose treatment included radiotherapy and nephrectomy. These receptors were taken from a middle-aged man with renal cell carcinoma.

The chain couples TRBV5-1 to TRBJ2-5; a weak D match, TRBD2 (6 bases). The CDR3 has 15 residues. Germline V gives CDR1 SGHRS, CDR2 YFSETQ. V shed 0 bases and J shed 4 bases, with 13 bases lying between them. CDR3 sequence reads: CASSLGTPGGETQYF. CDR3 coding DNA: TGCGCCAGCAGCTTGGGGACCCCCGGGGGAGAGACCCAGTACTTC.

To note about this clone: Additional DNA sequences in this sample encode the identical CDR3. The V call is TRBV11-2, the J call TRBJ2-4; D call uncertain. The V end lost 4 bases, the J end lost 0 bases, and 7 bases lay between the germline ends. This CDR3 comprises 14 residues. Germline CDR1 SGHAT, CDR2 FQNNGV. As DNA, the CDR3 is TGTGCCAGCAGCTCACGACTAGCCAAAAACATTCAGTACTTC. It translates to CASSSRLAKNIQYF.

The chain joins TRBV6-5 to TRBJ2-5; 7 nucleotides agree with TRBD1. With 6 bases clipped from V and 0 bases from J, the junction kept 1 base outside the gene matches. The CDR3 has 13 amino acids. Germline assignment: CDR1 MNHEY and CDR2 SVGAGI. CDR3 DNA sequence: TGTGCCAGCAGGACAGGGAACCAAGAGACCCAGTACTTC. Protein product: CASRTGNQETQYF.

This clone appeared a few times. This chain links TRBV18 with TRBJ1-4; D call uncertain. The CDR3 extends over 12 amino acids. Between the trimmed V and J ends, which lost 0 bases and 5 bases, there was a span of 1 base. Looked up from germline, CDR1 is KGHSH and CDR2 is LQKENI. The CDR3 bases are TGTGCCAGCTCACCACCGAATGAAAAACTGTTTTTT. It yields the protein CASSPPNEKLFF.

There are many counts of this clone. The CDR3 nucleotides are TGTGCCAGCAGCTACGGCTATGGCTACACCTTC. Its protein is CASSYGYGYTF. The chain uses TRBV7-9 and TRBJ1-2, with unresolved D. CDR1 and CDR2 from the germline V gene are SEHNR and FQNEAQ (reference sequence). This CDR3 has 11 amino acids. Deletions cut 4 bases from V and 4 bases from J, with 4 bases between.

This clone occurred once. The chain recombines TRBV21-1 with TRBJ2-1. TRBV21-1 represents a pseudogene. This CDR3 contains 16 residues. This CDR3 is CASSNVGPHSYNEQFF. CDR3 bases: TGTGCCAGCAGCAATGTAGGGCCCCACTCCTACAATGAGCAGTTCTTC.

The chain's CDR3 is CASSPEGGTGSSPLHF. CDR3 DNA sequence: TGTGCCAGCTCACCTGAGGGAGGGACAGGGTCTTCACCCCTCCACTTT. The rearrangement links TRBV18 to TRBJ1-6, with 9 bases that match TRBD1. The CDR3 length is 16 residues. The germline CDR1 and CDR2 sequences are KGHSH and LQKENI. Trimming removed 3 bases from V and 9 bases from J; junction bases left unmatched: 9.

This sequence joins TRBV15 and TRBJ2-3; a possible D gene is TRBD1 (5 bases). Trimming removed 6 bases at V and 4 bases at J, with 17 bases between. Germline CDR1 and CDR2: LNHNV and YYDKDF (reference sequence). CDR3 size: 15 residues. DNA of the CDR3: TGTGCCACCAGACGGCCAGGGTCCCAGGCAGATACGCAGTATTTT. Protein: CATRRPGSQADTQYF.

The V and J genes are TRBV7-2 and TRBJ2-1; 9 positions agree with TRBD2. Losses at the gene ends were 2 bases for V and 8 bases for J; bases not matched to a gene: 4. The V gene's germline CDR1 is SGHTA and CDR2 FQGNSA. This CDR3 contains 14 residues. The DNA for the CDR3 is TGTGCCAGCAGCTTAATGAGACTAGCGGATGAGCAGTTCTTC. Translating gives CASSLMRLADEQFF.

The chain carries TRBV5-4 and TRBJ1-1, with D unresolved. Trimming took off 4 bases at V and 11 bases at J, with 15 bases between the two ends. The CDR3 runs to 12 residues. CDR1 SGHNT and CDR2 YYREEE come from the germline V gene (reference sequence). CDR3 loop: CASSPLEWSAFF. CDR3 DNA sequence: TGTGCCAGCAGCCCCCTCGAATGGTCGGCTTTCTTT.

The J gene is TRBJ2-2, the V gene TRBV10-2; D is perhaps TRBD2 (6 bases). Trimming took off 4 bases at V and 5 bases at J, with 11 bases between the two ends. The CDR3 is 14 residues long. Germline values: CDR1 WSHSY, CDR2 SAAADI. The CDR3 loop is CASSGGGLTGELFF. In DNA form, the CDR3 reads TGCGCCAGCAGTGGGGGCGGACTAACCGGGGAGCTGTTTTTT.

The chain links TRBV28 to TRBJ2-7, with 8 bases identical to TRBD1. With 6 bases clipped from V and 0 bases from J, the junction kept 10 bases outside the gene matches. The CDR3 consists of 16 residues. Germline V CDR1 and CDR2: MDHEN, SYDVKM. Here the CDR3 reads CASSGSDRAHSYEQYF. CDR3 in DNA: TGTGCCAGCAGCGGATCGGACAGGGCCCACTCCTACGAGCAGTACTTC.

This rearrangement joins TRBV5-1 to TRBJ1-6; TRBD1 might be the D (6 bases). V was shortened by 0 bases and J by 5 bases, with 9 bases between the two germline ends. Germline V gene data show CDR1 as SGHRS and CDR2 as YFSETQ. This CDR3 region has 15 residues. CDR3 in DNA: TGCGCCAGCAGCTTGGACAGGGCGGATAATTCACCCCTCCACTTT. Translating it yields CASSLDRADNSPLHF.

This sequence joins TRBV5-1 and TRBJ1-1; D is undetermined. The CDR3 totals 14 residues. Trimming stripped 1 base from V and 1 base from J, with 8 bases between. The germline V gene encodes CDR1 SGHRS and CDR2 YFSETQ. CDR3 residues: CASSLSGRNTEAFF. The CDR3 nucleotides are TGCGCCAGCAGCTTGTCCGGCCGGAACACTGAAGCTTTCTTT.

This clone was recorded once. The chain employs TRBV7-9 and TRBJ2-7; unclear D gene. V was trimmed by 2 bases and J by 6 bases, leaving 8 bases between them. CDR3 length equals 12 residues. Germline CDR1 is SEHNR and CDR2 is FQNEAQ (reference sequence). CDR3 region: CASSLLGSEQYF. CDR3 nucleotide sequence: TGTGCCAGCAGCTTACTAGGGTCCGAGCAGTACTTC.

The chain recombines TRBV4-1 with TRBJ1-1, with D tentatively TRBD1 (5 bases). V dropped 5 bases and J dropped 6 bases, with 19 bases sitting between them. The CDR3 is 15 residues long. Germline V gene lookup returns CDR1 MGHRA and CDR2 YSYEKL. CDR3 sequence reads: CASSARNQGWSEAFF. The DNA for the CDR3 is TGCGCCAGCAGCGCACGCAACCAGGGTTGGTCTGAAGCTTTCTTT.

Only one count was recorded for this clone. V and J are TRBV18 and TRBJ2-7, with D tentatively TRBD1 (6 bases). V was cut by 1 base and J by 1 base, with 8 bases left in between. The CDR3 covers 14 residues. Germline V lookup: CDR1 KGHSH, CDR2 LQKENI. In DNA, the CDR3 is TGTGCCAGCTCACCACAGGGGGAATCCTACGAGCAGTACTTC. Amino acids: CASSPQGESYEQYF.